These T cell receptor beta chains were read from a single sample in a study of metastatic and nonmetastatic thyroid tumors. TCRdb reanalyzed the PCR reads via MiXCR. The sample lists approximately 50,000 clones; approximately 4.1% were seen once. Sequencing input: blood. The source of these receptors is a female donor with papillary thyroid cancer or a benign thyroid nodule (not recorded which). Some clones in this sample may be carry-over from other donors' samples. The CDR3 runs from the conserved cysteine through the conserved F or W. The D gene is left open where the match is weak. Clone size appears in some rows only: once, few, many, or a class for an expanded clone.

J,size,D,V,DNA,CDR3
TRBJ2-2,few,TRBD1,TRBV24-1,TGTGCCACCAGTGATTTGCAGGGACAGCCGGTGCTGTTTTTT,CATSDLQGQPVLFF
TRBJ1-5,many,NA,TRBV15,TGTGCCACCAGCCTATCCCTCAATCAGCCCCAGCATTTT,CATSLSLNQPQHF
TRBJ2-1,many,NA,TRBV10-3,TGTGCCATCAGTGTGGGCGAGGGGCTCAATTCCTACAATGAGCAGTTCTTC,CAISVGEGLNSYNEQFF
TRBJ1-1,many,NA,TRBV6-1,TGTGCCAGCGGTGGGGGGAACACTGAAGCTTTCTTT,CASGGGNTEAFF
TRBJ1-2,NA,NA,TRBV19,TGTGCCAGCCGTACGTTTAACTATGGCCACACCTTC,CASRTFNYGHTF
TRBJ2-7,many,TRBD1,TRBV9,TGTGCCAGCAGCCCGTCGGGACAGCCCACCTACGAGCAGTACTTC,CASSPSGQPTYEQYF
TRBJ2-1,NA,TRBD1,TRBV6-1,TGTGCCAGCAGTGAACAGGGGGCCGTCTACAATGAGCAGTTCTTC,CASSEQGAVYNEQFF
TRBJ2-2,NA,NA,TRBV10-2,TGCGCCAGCAAATTGGACGGGAACACCGGGGAGCTGTTTTTT,CASKLDGNTGELFF
TRBJ1-1,many,NA,TRBV6-1,TGTGCCAGCAGCTTGTCCAGACCGTCGGACACTGAAGCTTTCTTT,CASSLSRPSDTEAFF
TRBJ1-5,few,NA,TRBV6-1,TGTGCCAGCAGCCACAGGGACCAGCCCAAGAATTTT,CASSHRDQPKNF
TRBJ2-1,many,TRBD2,TRBV7-2,TGTGCCAGCAGCTTAGTAGTCAAAGGACTAGCGGGACTGAAGTCTTACAATGAGCAGTTCTTC,CASSLVVKGLAGLKSYNEQFF
TRBJ2-3,medium-sized,NA,TRBV6-4,TGTGCCAGCAGTGACTGGAACCGGGACGGCGGCACAGATACGCAGTATTTT,CASSDWNRDGGTDTQYF
TRBJ1-1,many,NA,TRBV12-3/TRBV12-4,TGTGCCAGCAGCCGAGGGGGGGGGATGAACACTGAAGCTTTCTTT,CASSRGGGMNTEAFF
TRBJ2-5,many,NA,TRBV29-1,TGCAGCGTTTCTCTGGACCAAGAGACCCAGTACTTC,CSVSLDQETQYF
TRBJ2-1,many,TRBD2,TRBV12-3/TRBV12-4,TGTGCCAGCAGTTCGCGTTTCGGGGGGAGCTCCTACAATGAGCAGTTCTTC,CASSSRFGGSSYNEQFF
TRBJ2-7,many,NA,TRBV7-9,TGTGCCAGCAGCTTGTCTCTGCGGGAAGACGACGAGCAGTACTTC,CASSLSLREDDEQYF
TRBJ2-2,many,TRBD1,TRBV5-5,TGTGCCAGCCTGGGACAGGGGGCAACCGGGGAGCTGTTTTTT,CASLGQGATGELFF
TRBJ2-5,many,NA,TRBV20-1,TGCAGTCCGGAGACCCAGTACTTC,CSPETQYF
TRBJ1-2,many,TRBD1,TRBV12-3/TRBV12-4,TGTGCCAGCAGGCACCGGGACAGCTATGGCTACACCTTC,CASRHRDSYGYTF
TRBJ2-3,many,TRBD2,TRBV5-6,TGTGCCAGCAGCTTGAGGGCGGGAGTCGGAGATACGCAGTATTTT,CASSLRAGVGDTQYF
TRBJ1-5,NA,NA,TRBV2,TGTGCCAGCAGTGAATCGAAGATGCGCAATCAGCCCCAGCATTTT,CASSESKMRNQPQHF
TRBJ2-2,many,NA,TRBV7-2,TGTGCCAGCAGCTCTATGGTCATTACCGGGGAGCTGTTTTTT,CASSSMVITGELFF
TRBJ2-7,many,TRBD2,TRBV7-6,TGTGCCAGCAGCGACGGGGGTAGCGGGACGTCCTACGAGCAGTACTTC,CASSDGGSGTSYEQYF
TRBJ2-3,few,TRBD2,TRBV2,TGTGCCAGCATCGCGGGAAGCGGGAGTTGGAATACGCAGTATTTC,CASIAGSGSWNTQYF
TRBJ1-2,few,NA,TRBV6-2/TRBV6-3,TGTGCCAGCAGTTACTCAAGCATCTCCTCGGCTAACTTTCGGGGCTACACCTTC,CASSYSSISSANFRGYTF
TRBJ1-2,many,NA,TRBV30,TGTGTACTATTAGATGTGGGCAAGAGCTTCTATGGCTACACCTTC,CVLLDVGKSFYGYTF
TRBJ1-2,medium-sized,NA,TRBV6-1,TGTGCCAGCAGTGAAGAGCTTGTGACTCGGGGGAAGGGCTACACCTTC,CASSEELVTRGKGYTF
TRBJ2-6,once,NA,TRBV6-1,TGTACCAGCAGTGGGGAAAGTTCCGGGGCCAATGTCCTGACTTTC,CTSSGESSGANVLTF
TRBJ1-5,NA,NA,TRBV30,TGTGCCTGGAGTGTGACTACAGGGTTTAGCAATCAGCCCCAGCATTTT,CAWSVTTGFSNQPQHF
TRBJ2-2,few,NA,TRBV6-5,TGTGCCAGCAGTTACCCGCAGGGTCAGTCAGATCCCGGGGAGCTGTTTTTT,CASSYPQGQSDPGELFF
TRBJ2-2,many,TRBD1,TRBV5-4,TGTGCCAGCAGCAGACAGGGTCTCGGCACCGGGGAGCTGTTTTTT,CASSRQGLGTGELFF
TRBJ2-3,many,TRBD2,TRBV10-3,TGTGCCATCAGTGACGGCGTACTAGCGGCTAGCACAGATACGCAGTATTTT,CAISDGVLAASTDTQYF
TRBJ2-3,many,TRBD2,TRBV27,TGTGCCAGCAGTCCTCCCATTAGCGGGAGGGCCGCAGATACGCAGTATTTT,CASSPPISGRAADTQYF
TRBJ2-3,many,NA,TRBV7-9,TGTGCCAGCAGCATACAGGGAGATACGCAGTATTTT,CASSIQGDTQYF
TRBJ1-1,many,TRBD1,TRBV24-1,TGTGCCACCAGAGGACAGGGGGAGATGAACACTGAAGCTTTCTTT,CATRGQGEMNTEAFF
TRBJ1-2,many,NA,TRBV10-2,TGCGCCAGCAGTGAGATGAACTATGGCTACACCTTC,CASSEMNYGYTF
TRBJ2-7,many,TRBD2,TRBV29-1,TGCAGCGTGCAAGGGACTAGCGCATCCTACGAGCAGTACTTC,CSVQGTSASYEQYF
TRBJ1-1,many,TRBD1,TRBV19,TGTGCCAGTAGTATAGGGGACAGGGAAGCTTTCTTT,CASSIGDREAFF
TRBJ2-5,NA,NA,TRBV6-2/TRBV6-3,TGTGCCAGCACCCCTAAGTATCAAGGGACCCAGTACTTC,CASTPKYQGTQYF
TRBJ1-1,medium-sized,NA,TRBV6-5,TGTGCCAGCAGTTACGGGGGCCCGAACACTGAAGCTTTCTTT,CASSYGGPNTEAFF
TRBJ2-7,few,NA,TRBV6-1,TGTGCCAGCAGTCCCCTAACAGGGTCCGAGCAGTACTTC,CASSPLTGSEQYF
TRBJ2-5,NA,NA,TRBV12-3/TRBV12-4,TGTGCCAGCAGTCCGAATGATGGGGGCAAAGAGACCAAGTACTTC,CASSPNDGGKETKYF
TRBJ2-1,many,TRBD2,TRBV20-1,TGCAGTGCTAGAGATCTGCCTAGCGGGAGGTTCAATGAGCAGTTCTTC,CSARDLPSGRFNEQFF
TRBJ1-2,many,NA,TRBV12-3/TRBV12-4,TGTGCCAGCAGTTTATCGTCAGGGAACTATGGCTACACCTTC,CASSLSSGNYGYTF
TRBJ2-2,many,NA,TRBV19,TGTGCCAGTAGTAGGCAAACCTTTACCGGGGAGCTGTTTTTT,CASSRQTFTGELFF
TRBJ2-6,many,NA,TRBV27,TGTGCCAGCACAACAGGGCGAGGGGCCAACGTCCTGACTTTC,CASTTGRGANVLTF
TRBJ1-2,few,NA,TRBV6-1,TGTGCCAGCACCATAGGGCAGGGGTATGGCTACACCTTC,CASTIGQGYGYTF
TRBJ2-1,NA,TRBD2,TRBV18,TGTGCCAGCTCATCGACTAGCGGCCCCTACAATGAGCAGTTCTTC,CASSSTSGPYNEQFF
TRBJ2-7,many,NA,TRBV27,TGTGCCAGCAGTTTCGACTACGAGCAGTACTTC,CASSFDYEQYF
TRBJ2-5,many,TRBD2,TRBV20-1,TGCAGTGCCCAGAGGGGACTAGGATCCCAAGAGACCCAGTACTTC,CSAQRGLGSQETQYF
TRBJ2-3,many,TRBD2,TRBV27,TGTGCCAGCAGTTTCGCGGGAGGCATCACAGATACGCAGTATTTT,CASSFAGGITDTQYF
TRBJ1-6,many,NA,TRBV11-3,TGTGCCAGCAGCTTAGCCCGGGTCAATTCACCCCTCCACTTT,CASSLARVNSPLHF
TRBJ2-5,many,TRBD2,TRBV6-6,TGTGCCAGCAGTTACTCAGGGCTAGCGGGAGGGCCGGGGCAAGAGACCCAGTACTTC,CASSYSGLAGGPGQETQYF
TRBJ2-3,medium-sized,TRBD2,TRBV5-4,TGTGCCAGCAGCTTCAGCGGGGAAGATACGCAGTATTTT,CASSFSGEDTQYF
TRBJ2-5,NA,TRBD2,TRBV7-2,TGTGCCAGCAGCCGGGGGGCTAGCGGGAGCCTAACTCGGGAGAACCAGTACTTC,CASSRGASGSLTRENQYF
TRBJ2-1,many,TRBD2,TRBV7-2,TGTGCCAGCAGCCTGACGCGGGAGGGCCTCCATGAGCAGTTCTTC,CASSLTREGLHEQFF
TRBJ2-3,NA,NA,TRBV6-1,TGTGCCAGCAGTGATTCCGGGGCCAGCCCGAGGCCGTATTTT,CASSDSGASPRPYF
TRBJ2-7,many,NA,TRBV7-2,TGTGCCAGCAGCTTAGCAAGAGCCTACGAGCAGTACTTC,CASSLARAYEQYF
TRBJ2-3,few,TRBD2,TRBV27,TGTGCCAGCAGTTTAGTACCGGGACTAGTTGTTACAGATACGCAGTATTTT,CASSLVPGLVVTDTQYF
TRBJ1-4,many,NA,TRBV6-1,TGTGCCAGCTACCCGACAGGTGGGACAACTAATGAAAAACTGTTTTTT,CASYPTGGTTNEKLFF